Presented here are 30 T cell receptor beta chains from one specimen sequenced in a study of a mutant IDH1 vaccine in newly diagnosed glioma (dated by TCRdb to the early 2020s). Per the publication, the time point label means: baseline, week 1 (first vaccination visit). Interpreted using the paper, the treatment or condition label stands for: pre-vaccination baseline after standard-of-care therapy. Library construction relied on the immunoSEQ multiplex PCR assay. TCRdb's version of the immuneACCESS table is confined to in-frame rearrangements and falls short of the full clone set. An unresolved V gene accounts for under half of the shortfall where checked; the remainder is of unknown origin. The sample includes some 61,000 clones, with 65% to 90% observed a single time. Jointly, the top ten make up roughly 2.6% of the sample. The material sequenced was PBMCs, taken from a glioma patient treated with radiotherapy, temozolomide or both. These receptors all stem from a young man with glioma.

The V gene is TRBV4-2, the J gene TRBJ2-2; TRBD2 agrees at 14 bases. V trimming: 4 bases; J trimming: 6 bases; junction bases outside the gene matches: 1. The CDR3 has 15 residues. CDR1 and CDR2 (germline): LGHNA, YNFKEQ. The CDR3 DNA reads TGTGCCAGCAGCCCGACTAGCGGGGGGGCCGGGGAGCTGTTTTTT. This sequence encodes CASSPTSGGAGELFF.

This chain connects TRBV5-4 to TRBJ2-3, with TRBD1 matching 8 bases. CDR3 length: 13 amino acids. Germline loops: CDR1 SGHNT, CDR2 YYREEE (reference sequence). After removal of 3 bases from V and 6 bases from J, the junction contained 3 bases not matched to a gene. The DNA for the CDR3 is TGTGCCAGCAGCTACAGGGGGTCGGATACGCAGTATTTT. As protein: CASSYRGSDTQYF.

This chain connects TRBV7-2 to TRBJ2-5, with 13 bases identical to TRBD2. CDR3 length: 19 amino acids. The trim removed 5 bases at V and 5 bases at J, leaving 17 bases unmatched. Germline CDR1 reads SGHTA; CDR2 reads FQGNSA. The CDR3 DNA reads as TGTGCCAGCAGCCCCTCCCGTCACGAACTAGCGGGGGGGAGCGAGACCCAGTACTTC. This sequence encodes CASSPSRHELAGGSETQYF. The full variable domain, its missing parts supplied by reference TRBV7-2 and TRBJ2-5, is GAGVSQSPSNKVTEKGKDVELRCDPISGHTALYWYRQSLGQGLEFLIYFQGNSAPDKSGLPSDRFSAERTGGSVSTLTIQRTQQEDSAVYLCASSPSRHELAGGSETQYFGPGTRLLVL.

The chain uses TRBV6-6 and TRBJ2-2; 10 positions agree with TRBD1. Germline loops: CDR1 MNHNY, CDR2 SVGAGI (reference sequence). The CDR3 has 15 residues. The trim removed 2 bases at V and 7 bases at J, leaving 4 bases unmatched. Here the CDR3 DNA reads TGTGCCAGCAGTTACGACAGGGGGCTAGGCGGGGAGCTGTTTTTT. Its protein is CASSYDRGLGGELFF.

This clone occurred a few times. V gene TRBV19 combines with J gene TRBJ2-5; 13 nucleotides line up with TRBD2. Germline CDR1 is LNHDA and CDR2 is SQIVND (reference sequence). CDR3 length: 16 amino acids. V dropped 4 bases and J dropped 1; count of bases not matched to a gene: 3. DNA of the CDR3: TGTGCCAGTAGTAGACTAGCGGGGGGCCTCCAAGAGACCCAGTACTTC. This encodes CASSRLAGGLQETQYF.

The chain is built from TRBV15 and TRBJ2-3; unclear D gene. V lost 0 bases, J lost 1 base, and 8 bases lay in between. The CDR3 spans 15 residues. CDR1 is LNHNV, CDR2 YYDKDF, per germline (reference sequence). CDR3 sequence (DNA): TGTGCCACCAGCAGAGATAAGGCCGGCACAGATACGCAGTATTTT. Amino acid sequence: CATSRDKAGTDTQYF.

The chain carries TRBV2 and TRBJ1-2; 9 positions agree with TRBD1. Germline V gene lookup returns CDR1 SNHLY and CDR2 FYNNEI. CDR3 length equals 14 residues. Trimming cost V 4 bases and J 4 bases; bases outside gene matches: 4. CDR3 DNA sequence: TGTGCCAGCAGTGTCGAGGGACAGGGCTATGGCTACACCTTC. It codes for CASSVEGQGYGYTF.

The table lists this clone with a few counts. V usage is TRBV19 and J usage is TRBJ1-6; 8 bases match TRBD1. The CDR3 sequence is 16 residues long. The junction had 7 bases not matched to a gene; V was cut back by 2 bases and J by 7 bases. Germline lookup yields CDR1 LNHDA and CDR2 SQIVND (reference sequence). CDR3 nucleotides: TGTGCCAGTAGTATATTTTCCGGACAGGGCAATTCACCCCTCCACTTT. It codes for CASSIFSGQGNSPLHF.

V is TRBV4-2 and J is TRBJ2-6; TRBD2 is a possible D gene (5 bases). Trimming pared 3 bases from V and 2 bases from J, leaving 11 bases between. The CDR3 covers 16 residues. Germline V CDR1 and CDR2: LGHNA, YNFKEQ. The CDR3 protein is CASSQEASTGANVLTF. CDR3 in DNA: TGTGCCAGCAGCCAGGAAGCTAGCACTGGGGCCAACGTCCTGACTTTC.

J is TRBJ1-1 and V is TRBV11-2; D might be TRBD1 (5 bases). V was cut by 5 bases and J by 4 bases, with 8 bases left in between. This CDR3 is built from 12 residues. Germline V lookup: CDR1 SGHAT, CDR2 FQNNGV. The CDR3 coding sequence is TGTGCCAGCAGCCCCGGGGGCACTGAAGCTTTCTTT. Residues: CASSPGGTEAFF.

The chain is built from TRBV15 and TRBJ1-2, with D perhaps matching TRBD1 (5 bases). Trimming shortened V by 5 bases and J by 7 bases, and 14 bases separated the two germline ends. CDR1 is LNHNV and CDR2 is YYDKDF in the germline V gene (reference sequence). The CDR3 sequence is 13 residues long. The CDR3 loop reads CATSGTLGSGYTF. The CDR3 DNA sequence: TGTGCCACCAGCGGGACTCTCGGATCTGGCTACACCTTC.

The chain has TRBV27 and TRBJ1-2; perhaps TRBD1 as D (6 bases). The CDR3 length is 15 residues. Germline lookup yields CDR1 MNHEY and CDR2 SMNVEV (reference sequence). Trimming shortened V by 5 bases and J by 2 bases, and 15 bases separated the two germline ends. The CDR3 DNA is TGTGCCAGCAGTATGACAGGTTGGGAGAACTATGGCTACACCTTC. Translating it yields CASSMTGWENYGYTF.

This rearrangement joins TRBV10-3 to TRBJ1-5; 8 bases align to TRBD1. From germline, CDR1 is ENHRY and CDR2 SYGVKD. The V and J ends lost 8 bases and 5 bases, in that order; junction bases with no gene match: 11. This CDR3 has 15 amino acids. CDR3 DNA: TGTGCCATCGGGGGTGGAGACAGGGGAGATCAGCCCCAGCATTTT. Its protein is CAIGGGDRGDQPQHF.

V and J are TRBV19 and TRBJ1-4; TRBD1 agrees at 9 bases. The trim removed 0 bases at V and 8 bases at J, leaving 7 bases unmatched. Germline CDR1 is LNHDA and CDR2 is SQIVND (reference sequence). The CDR3 is 16 amino acids. Here the CDR3 reads CASSIDLGQGREKLFF. CDR3 in DNA: TGTGCCAGTAGTATAGATCTGGGACAGGGTCGAGAAAAACTGTTTTTT. Using reference TRBV19 and TRBJ1-4 for the parts outside the CDR3, the full variable domain is DGGITQSPKYLFRKEGQNVTLSCEQNLNHDAMYWYRQDPGQGLRLIYYSQIVNDFQKGDIAEGYSVSREKKESFPLTVTSAQKNPTAFYLCASSIDLGQGREKLFFGSGTQLSVL.

This chain links TRBV30 with TRBJ1-6; no definite D call. Trimming left V 1 base short and J 3 bases short, with 7 bases between. The CDR3 is 14 amino acids. CDR1 and CDR2 from the germline V gene are GTSNPN and SVGIG (reference sequence). CDR3 DNA: TGTGCCTGGAGTGGAGCTGGCTATAATTCACCCCTCCACTTT. It specifies CAWSGAGYNSPLHF.

The chain combines TRBV6-6 with TRBJ1-2; D gene ambiguous. The ends were cut back, 2 bases at V and 4 bases at J, with 8 bases in the middle. CDR1 and CDR2 (germline): MNHNY, SVGAGI (reference sequence). The CDR3 is made up of 13 amino acids. The DNA for the CDR3 is TGTGCCAGCAGTTACCGGGCATTCTATGGCTACACCTTC. This translates into CASSYRAFYGYTF.

This rearrangement joins TRBV5-6 to TRBJ2-5; D remains ambiguous. Trimming removed 3 bases at V and 5 bases at J, with 5 bases between. The CDR3 contains 11 residues. Germline assignment: CDR1 SGHDT and CDR2 YYEEEE. CDR3 loop: CASSSQETQYF. CDR3 nucleotides: TGTGCCAGCAGCTCGCAGGAGACCCAGTACTTC. Complete variable domain (other parts from reference TRBV5-6 and TRBJ2-5): DAGVTQSPTHLIKTRGQQVTLRCSPKSGHDTVSWYQQALGQGPQFIFQYYEEEERQRGNFPDRFSGHQFPNYSSELNVNALLLGDSALYLCASSSQETQYFGPGTRLLVL.

This chain links TRBV10-2 with TRBJ2-7; 9 bases map to TRBD1. This CDR3 region has 13 residues. The trim removed 4 bases at V and 2 bases at J, leaving 0 bases unmatched. Germline V gene data show CDR1 as WSHSY and CDR2 as SAAADI. The CDR3 DNA sequence: TGCGCCAGCAGTGGGACAGGGGCCTACGAGCAGTACTTC. It translates to CASSGTGAYEQYF.

This sequence joins TRBV18 and TRBJ1-1; D ambiguous. The germline V gene encodes CDR1 KGHSH and CDR2 LQKENI. Trimming cost V 1 base and J 2 bases, with 17 bases left between them. The CDR3 contains 17 residues. The DNA for the CDR3 is TGTGCCAGCTCACCACTCTCACCCTCAAACGTAAACACTGAAGCTTTCTTT. Translating it yields CASSPLSPSNVNTEAFF.

The CDR3 DNA reads TGCGCCAGCAGTGAGTCGCTACAGGGGGCGCTTGACGAGCAGTACTTC. It yields the protein CASSESLQGALDEQYF. The chain joins TRBV10-2 to TRBJ2-7, with TRBD1 matching 9 bases. CDR1 is WSHSY and CDR2 is SAAADI in the germline V gene. The CDR3 length is 16 residues. V trimming: 0 bases; J trimming: 5 bases; junction bases outside the gene matches: 8.

The CDR3, as DNA: TGTGCCAGCAGCTTACCCGGGACAGGGGTTAATGAGCAGTTCTTC. Residues: CASSLPGTGVNEQFF. The chain joins TRBV11-3 to TRBJ2-1, with 10 bases lining up with TRBD1. The CDR3 loop spans 15 amino acids. Germline lookup yields CDR1 SGHNT and CDR2 YENEEA. J lost 7 bases, V lost 2 bases, and 5 bases had no gene match.

The V and J genes are TRBV6-5 and TRBJ2-5; TRBD2 is a possible D gene (7 bases). CDR1 is MNHEY and CDR2 is SVGAGI in the germline V gene. The CDR3 is made up of 16 amino acids. The V end lost 0 bases, the J end lost 1 base, and 12 bases lay between the germline ends. The DNA for the CDR3 is TGTGCCAGCAGTTACTCGAGGGGGGGCCCCCAAGAGACCCAGTACTTC. This codes for CASSYSRGGPQETQYF.

The gene calls are TRBV2 and TRBJ2-7; D tentatively fits TRBD1 or TRBD2 (5 bases each). The germline V and J ends were trimmed by 9 bases and 6 bases, with 15 bases remaining between them. CDR1 is SNHLY, CDR2 FYNNEI, per germline. The CDR3 contains 12 residues. The CDR3 nucleotides are TGTGCCAGGACCACTGGGGGTGGCGAGCAGTACTTC. Translated, it gives CARTTGGGEQYF.

This clone was seen more than once but under ten times. The chain recombines TRBV7-2 with TRBJ1-1; D is unclear. There are 10 residues in the CDR3. Trimming pared 3 bases from V and 8 bases from J, leaving 4 bases between. In germline, CDR1 is SGHTA, CDR2 FQGNSA. CDR3 in amino acids: CASSFAEAFF. The CDR3 DNA reads as TGTGCCAGCAGCTTTGCCGAAGCTTTCTTT.

V gene TRBV6-1 combines with J gene TRBJ2-1; D not certain. This CDR3 has 13 amino acids. Trimming left V 4 bases short and J 3 bases short, with 7 bases between. Germline CDR1 reads MNHNS; CDR2 reads SASEGT. CDR3 loop: CASSGGHYNEQFF. The DNA of the CDR3 is TGTGCCAGCAGTGGGGGTCACTACAATGAGCAGTTCTTC.

V usage is TRBV11-2 and J usage is TRBJ2-7, with 9 bases that match TRBD1. Germline CDR1 reads SGHAT; CDR2 reads FQNNGV. This CDR3 has 14 residues. V lost 5 bases, J lost 7 bases, and 9 bases stayed unmatched. CDR3 nucleotides: TGTGCCAGCAGCCTCGGGACAGGGACAAAGGAGCAGTACTTC. Encoded protein: CASSLGTGTKEQYF. Combining the CDR3 with reference TRBV11-2 and TRBJ2-7 gives the whole variable domain EAGVAQSPRYKIIEKRQSVAFWCNPISGHATLYWYQQILGQGPKLLIQFQNNGVVDDSQLPKDRFSAERLKGVDSTLKIQPAKLEDSAVYLCASSLGTGTKEQYFGPGTRLTVT.

V usage is TRBV15 and J usage is TRBJ1-3, with D maybe TRBD1 (6 bases). CDR1 is LNHNV, CDR2 YYDKDF, per germline (reference sequence). Deletions cut 1 base from V and 2 bases from J, with 15 bases between. The CDR3 has 17 residues. The CDR3, as DNA: TGTGCCACCAGCAGAGTTTGGGGGCTAGGGCCTGGAAACACCATATATTTT. This sequence encodes CATSRVWGLGPGNTIYF.

This chain uses TRBV29-1 with TRBJ2-5, with a possible D match to TRBD1 (6 bases). The CDR3 is 17 amino acids. Trimming removed 4 bases at V and 4 bases at J, with 25 bases between. Germline V gene sequence: CDR1 SQVTM, CDR2 ANQGSEA. The CDR3 DNA is TGCAGCGTTGTGGTTTGGGGACCAGCAGGGGAAGGAGAGACCCAGTACTTC. Its translation is CSVVVWGPAGEGETQYF.

The CDR3 DNA reads TGTGCCAGCAGCTTGGTGGCTGCTAGCACAGATACGCAGTATTTT. It specifies CASSLVAASTDTQYF. This chain uses TRBV5-4 with TRBJ2-3, with no clear D. The CDR3 extends over 15 amino acids. The V gene's germline CDR1 is SGHNT and CDR2 YYREEE (reference sequence). Trimming left V 0 bases short and J 0 bases short, with 8 bases between.

The V call is TRBV6-1, the J call TRBJ2-7; 13 bases are shared with TRBD2. Germline CDR1 and CDR2: MNHNS and SASEGT. The CDR3 sequence is 16 residues long. Trimming cost V 3 bases and J 7 bases; bases outside gene matches: 9. The CDR3 DNA follows: TGTGCCAGCAGTGAGACGGGACTAGCGGGATTGGGGGAGCAGTACTTC. Translating gives CASSETGLAGLGEQYF.